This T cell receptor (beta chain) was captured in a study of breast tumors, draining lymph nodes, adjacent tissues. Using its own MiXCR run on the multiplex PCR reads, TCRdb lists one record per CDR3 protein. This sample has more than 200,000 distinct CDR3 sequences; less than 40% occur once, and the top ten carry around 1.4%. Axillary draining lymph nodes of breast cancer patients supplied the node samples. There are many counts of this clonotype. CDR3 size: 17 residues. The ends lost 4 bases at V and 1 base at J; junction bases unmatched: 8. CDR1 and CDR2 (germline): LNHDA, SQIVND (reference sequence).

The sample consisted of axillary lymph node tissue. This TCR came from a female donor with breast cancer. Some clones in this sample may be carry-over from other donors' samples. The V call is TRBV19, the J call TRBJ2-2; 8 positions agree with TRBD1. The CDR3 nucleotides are TGTGCCAGTAGTACGTCCAGGGGGCGCCAGAACACCGGGGAGCTGTTTTTT. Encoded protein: CASSTSRGRQNTGELFF.